This passage covers 21 T cell receptor beta chains from one sample sequenced in a study of T cell responses to AZD1222 COVID-19 vaccine. The assay was immunoSEQ multiplex PCR, and TCRdb's table has in-frame clones only and misses some. The sample carries 120,000 or so clones, approximately 90% recorded once. The specimen comprised peripheral blood, sampled on day 0 of AZD1222 vaccination. The receptors come from an adult in good health.

The chain recombines TRBV19 with TRBJ2-7; TRBD2 aligns across 7 bases. The CDR3 has 15 amino acids. The germline V gene encodes CDR1 LNHDA and CDR2 SQIVND (reference sequence). V lost 5 bases to trimming and J lost 2 bases; unmatched junction nucleotides: 9. CDR3 residues: CASSLKGGPTYEQYF. In nucleotides, the CDR3 is TGTGCCAGTAGTCTTAAGGGAGGGCCGACCTACGAGCAGTACTTC.

As to this clone: Compared with germline, one end of the junction differs, possibly owing to a read error. The chain carries TRBV27 and TRBJ1-6; possibly TRBD1 for D (6 bases). Germline CDR1 is MNHEY and CDR2 is SMNVEV (reference sequence). The CDR3 has 14 amino acids. The CDR3 DNA sequence: TGTGCCAGCACTTTACAGGGTCATAATTCACCCCTCCACTTT. Its protein product is CASTLQGHNSPLHF.

J is TRBJ1-6 and V is TRBV6-7; D unclear. TRBV6-7 is an ORF for which the function is uncertain. Trimming pared 5 bases from V and 13 bases from J, leaving 12 bases between. The CDR3 length is 12 residues. CDR3 amino acids: CASSPRGSPLHF. In DNA, the CDR3 is TGTGCCAGCAGTCCCCGCGGTTCCCCCCTCCACTTT.

The V and J genes are TRBV28 and TRBJ2-3; unclear D gene. CDR1 is MDHEN, CDR2 SYDVKM, per germline. The CDR3 totals 13 residues. The germline V and J ends were trimmed by 1 base and 3 bases, with 5 bases remaining between them. CDR3 nucleotide sequence: TGTGCCAGCAGTTTATCTGGTACAGATACGCAGTATTTT. Translating gives CASSLSGTDTQYF. Filled out from reference TRBV28 and TRBJ2-3, the complete variable domain reads DVKVTQSSRYLVKRTGEKVFLECVQDMDHENMFWYRQDPGLGLRLIYFSYDVKMKEKGDIPEGYSVSREKKERFSLILESASTNQTSMYLCASSLSGTDTQYFGPGTRLTVL.

V is TRBV4-2 and J is TRBJ2-1; the match to TRBD2 covers 7 bases. With V trimmed by 4 bases and J by 1 base, 4 bases remained unmatched. Germline V gives CDR1 LGHNA, CDR2 YNFKEQ. This CDR3 is 15 amino acids long. CDR3 DNA sequence: TGTGCCAGCAGCCTCCAGCGGGATTCCTACAATGAGCAGTTCTTC. Protein: CASSLQRDSYNEQFF.

This chain's CDR3 is CASSFGRGGTDTQYF. In nucleotides, the CDR3 is TGCGCCAGCAGCTTTGGCAGGGGAGGCACAGATACGCAGTATTTT. The chain is built from TRBV5-1 and TRBJ2-3; perhaps TRBD1 as D (6 bases). Trimming shortened V by 2 bases and J by 1 base, and 11 bases separated the two germline ends. CDR1 and CDR2 from the germline V gene are SGHRS and YFSETQ. CDR3 size: 15 residues.

This chain uses TRBV5-6 with TRBJ2-7; 7 bases align to TRBD1. From germline, CDR1 is SGHDT and CDR2 YYEEEE. The CDR3 covers 14 residues. The V and J ends lost 0 bases and 5 bases, in that order; junction bases with no gene match: 5. This CDR3 reads CASSLVDRPHEQYF. CDR3 DNA: TGTGCCAGCAGCTTGGTGGACAGGCCCCACGAGCAGTACTTC. Full variable domain (rest looked up from reference TRBV5-6 and TRBJ2-7): DAGVTQSPTHLIKTRGQQVTLRCSPKSGHDTVSWYQQALGQGPQFIFQYYEEEERQRGNFPDRFSGHQFPNYSSELNVNALLLGDSALYLCASSLVDRPHEQYFGPGTRLTVT.

The chain uses TRBV5-5 and TRBJ1-6, with 8 bases lining up with TRBD1. Germline V gene sequence: CDR1 SGHKS, CDR2 YYEKEE (reference sequence). This CDR3 has 15 residues. The trim removed 4 bases at V and 8 bases at J, leaving 8 bases unmatched. Written as DNA, the CDR3 is TGTGCCAGCAGCCACAGGACAGGGAACGATTCACCCCTCCACTTT. Its translation is CASSHRTGNDSPLHF.

The chain recombines TRBV3-1 (or the pseudogene TRBV3-2) with TRBJ1-2, with TRBD1 as a possible D gene (6 bases). The CDR3 consists of 14 residues. Trimming removed 6 bases at V and 0 bases at J, with 11 bases between. CDR1 is LGHDT, CDR2 YNNKEL, per germline (reference sequence). The DNA of the CDR3 is TGTGCCAGCAGATTACAGGGATCTAACTATGGCTACACCTTC. Its translation is CASRLQGSNYGYTF.

This chain joins TRBV3-1 (or the pseudogene TRBV3-2) and TRBJ2-7; TRBD1 matches at 7 bases. The ends lost 4 bases at V and 6 bases at J; junction bases unmatched: 12. The CDR3 covers 15 residues. Germline assignment: CDR1 LGHDT and CDR2 YNNKEL (reference sequence). CDR3 bases: TGTGCCAGCAGCCCCAGGAGACAGGGAGCCTCCGAGCAGTACTTC. This encodes CASSPRRQGASEQYF.

This chain connects TRBV5-1 to TRBJ1-2; D is possibly TRBD1 (5 bases). Trimming pared 0 bases from V and 4 bases from J, leaving 13 bases between. Germline CDR1 SGHRS, CDR2 YFSETQ. The CDR3 contains 15 residues. The CDR3, as DNA: TGCGCCAGCAGCTTGGCGGCAGGGAGGGGCTATGGCTACACCTTC. This sequence encodes CASSLAAGRGYGYTF.

The rearrangement joins TRBV5-4 to TRBJ2-5, with 7 nucleotides matching TRBD2. This CDR3 comprises 15 residues. Germline assignment: CDR1 SGHNT and CDR2 YYREEE (reference sequence). V trimming: 1 base; J trimming: 5 bases; junction bases outside the gene matches: 8. CDR3 sequence reads: CASSLTGGLYETQYF. CDR3 DNA sequence: TGTGCCAGCAGCTTGACGGGAGGTCTCTATGAGACCCAGTACTTC.

The V gene is TRBV7-3, the J gene TRBJ2-5; no firm D call. The germline V and J ends were trimmed by 5 bases and 5 bases, with 12 bases remaining between them. This CDR3 region has 13 residues. Per germline, CDR1 SGHTA and CDR2 FQGTGA. CDR3 coding DNA: TGTGCCAGCAGCGCCGGATTTAGGGAGACCCAGTACTTC. Protein sequence: CASSAGFRETQYF.

The chain joins TRBV28 to TRBJ2-1; D is possibly TRBD2 (6 bases). The CDR3 length is 14 residues. Trimming pared 7 bases from V and 9 bases from J, leaving 19 bases between. Germline lookup yields CDR1 MDHEN and CDR2 SYDVKM. Written as DNA, the CDR3 is TGTGCCAGCAACCTCAGCGGGTCCGGGGGTGAGCAGTTCTTC. This codes for CASNLSGSGGEQFF.

The V call is TRBV11-2, the J call TRBJ1-3, with D perhaps TRBD1 (5 bases). V was shortened by 5 bases and J by 9 bases, with 11 bases between the two germline ends. The CDR3 extends over 12 amino acids. Looked up from germline, CDR1 is SGHAT and CDR2 is FQNNGV. The CDR3 nucleotides are TGTGCCAGCAGCCAGGCCGGGGGCACCATATATTTT. It is translated as CASSQAGGTIYF.

This chain links TRBV30 with TRBJ1-1; 10 positions match TRBD1. The CDR3 covers 13 residues. Germline lookup yields CDR1 GTSNPN and CDR2 SVGIG (reference sequence). J was trimmed by 3 bases and V by 4 bases; bases with no gene match: 2. CDR3 sequence: CAWNGQGDTEAFF. The CDR3 region has the DNA TGTGCCTGGAATGGACAGGGGGACACTGAAGCTTTCTTT.

The V gene is TRBV5-1, the J gene TRBJ2-4; D call uncertain. Trimming shortened V by 5 bases and J by 1 base, and 10 bases separated the two germline ends. Germline CDR1 is SGHRS and CDR2 is YFSETQ. The CDR3 sequence is 14 residues long. CDR3 DNA: TGCGCCAGCAGTTTAGAGACGGCCAAAAACATTCAGTACTTC. Its protein product is CASSLETAKNIQYF.

This clone appeared a single time. The V call is TRBV30, the J call TRBJ1-6; D gene ambiguous. This CDR3 has 15 residues. The germline V gene encodes CDR1 GTSNPN and CDR2 SVGIG (reference sequence). V lost 1 base, J lost 0 bases, and 7 bases lay in between. The CDR3 DNA follows: TGTGCCTGGAGTGAGGGCAGCTCCTATAATTCACCCCTCCACTTT. Translation: CAWSEGSSYNSPLHF. The whole variable domain, filled in from reference TRBV30 and TRBJ1-6, reads SQTIHQWPATLVQPVGSPLSLECTVEGTSNPNLYWYRQAAGRGLQLLFYSVGIGQISSEVPQNLSASRPQDRQFILSSKKLLLSDSGFYLCAWSEGSSYNSPLHFGNGTRLTVT.

This clone was detected only once. The chain links TRBV5-1 to TRBJ2-7; D might be TRBD2 (6 bases). V shed 4 bases and J shed 2 bases, with 16 bases lying between them. CDR3 length: 15 residues. Germline V gives CDR1 SGHRS, CDR2 YFSETQ. This CDR3 is CASSSGPQKTYEQYF. The CDR3 DNA follows: TGCGCCAGCAGCAGCGGGCCACAGAAGACCTACGAGCAGTACTTC.

V is TRBV28 and J is TRBJ2-3; 10 nucleotides align to TRBD2. The CDR3 length is 17 residues. Germline V gene lookup returns CDR1 MDHEN and CDR2 SYDVKM. Trimming removed 3 bases from V and 3 bases from J; junction bases left unmatched: 9. The CDR3 DNA reads as TGTGCCAGCAGTTTCGGGCCTAGCGGGAGAGAAACAGATACGCAGTATTTT. Encoded protein: CASSFGPSGRETDTQYF.

The chain joins TRBV18 to TRBJ2-3; D call uncertain. Germline assignment: CDR1 KGHSH and CDR2 LQKENI. V dropped 4 bases and J dropped 2 bases, with 16 bases sitting between them. The CDR3 totals 16 residues. CDR3 sequence (DNA): TGTGCCAGCTCACAGGCAGTCCCACCATCCACAGATACGCAGTATTTT. This gives the protein CASSQAVPPSTDTQYF.